One and the same sample provided the 27 T cell receptor beta chains below, sequenced in a study of blood T cell repertoires in COVID-19. Method: immunoSEQ multiplex PCR; TCRdb's copy keeps in-frame clones and lacks some. The data show over 250,000 clones, 85% to 90% seen once. The specimen sequenced was PBMCs or T cells enriched from blood (not recorded which). The origin of the receptors is a man aged 40-49 years who had recovered from COVID-19.

The chain couples TRBV27 to TRBJ1-2, with D uncertain. The CDR3 is 15 amino acids. CDR1 and CDR2 (germline): MNHEY, SMNVEV (reference sequence). V shed 0 bases and J shed 3 bases, with 11 bases lying between them. CDR3 residues: CASSLSRFGDYGYTF. CDR3 nucleotides: TGTGCCAGCAGTTTATCGAGGTTCGGCGACTATGGCTACACCTTC.

This sequence joins TRBV10-3 and TRBJ2-2, with D tentatively TRBD2 (6 bases). The germline V gene has CDR1 ENHRY and CDR2 SYGVKD. Trimming stripped 11 bases from V and 0 bases from J, with 22 bases between. The CDR3 contains 17 residues. Here the CDR3 reads CAARWMPGLTNTGELFF. The CDR3 DNA follows: TGTGCCGCGCGATGGATGCCGGGACTTACGAACACCGGGGAGCTGTTTTTT.

The gene calls are TRBV4-1 and TRBJ2-2; TRBD2 agrees at 8 bases. Trimming removed 0 bases from V and 5 bases from J; junction bases left unmatched: 2. Germline lookup yields CDR1 MGHRA and CDR2 YSYEKL. The CDR3 sequence is 15 residues long. The CDR3 bases are TGCGCCAGCAGCCAAGATAGCGGGGTTACCGGGGAGCTGTTTTTT. Amino acids: CASSQDSGVTGELFF.

The V call is TRBV7-6, the J call TRBJ2-5, with 8 nucleotides matching TRBD1. The germline gives CDR1 SGHVS, CDR2 FNYEAQ. CDR3 length equals 15 residues. J gave up 3 bases and V 5 bases, and 8 bases lay outside the gene matches. The DNA for the CDR3 is TGTGCCAGCAGCCAGCGACAGGGGAGAGAAGAGACCCAGTACTTC. Its translation: CASSQRQGREETQYF. The whole variable domain, filled in from reference TRBV7-6 and TRBJ2-5, reads GAGVSQSPRYKVTKRGQDVALRCDPISGHVSLYWYRQALGQGPEFLTYFNYEAQQDKSGLPNDRFSAERPEGSISTLTIQRTEQRDSAMYRCASSQRQGREETQYFGPGTRLLVL.

The chain has TRBV5-4 and TRBJ2-7; 11 bases fit TRBD1. Germline CDR1 SGHNT, CDR2 YYREEE (reference sequence). CDR3 length: 14 residues. Losses at the gene ends were 1 base for V and 9 bases for J; bases not matched to a gene: 6. DNA for the CDR3: TGTGCCAGCAGCTTGATGGGACAGGGGGAATTGCAGTACTTC. Translation gives CASSLMGQGELQYF.

The chain links TRBV3-1 (or the pseudogene TRBV3-2) to TRBJ2-6, with D maybe TRBD1 (6 bases). V was pared by 6 bases and J by 2 bases, with 8 bases between. The CDR3 loop spans 14 amino acids. CDR1 LGHDT and CDR2 YNNKEL come from the germline V gene (reference sequence). DNA for the CDR3: TGTGCCAGCAGTCCAGGGGCTGGGGCCAACGTCCTGACTTTC. Its protein product is CASSPGAGANVLTF.

This chain uses TRBV2 with TRBJ1-2; D remains unclear. Germline V lookup: CDR1 SNHLY, CDR2 FYNNEI. CDR3 size: 14 residues. V lost 6 bases and J lost 4, with 15 bases in between. CDR3 region: CASSQGSEVYGYTF. Here the CDR3 DNA reads TGTGCCAGCAGCCAAGGCTCGGAGGTCTATGGCTACACCTTC.

The CDR3 DNA is TGCGCCAGCAGCGCCGTCGGACAACCGAACACTGAAGCTTTCTTT. Its protein is CASSAVGQPNTEAFF. V and J are TRBV5-1 and TRBJ1-1, with D possibly matching TRBD1 (5 bases). CDR1 SGHRS and CDR2 YFSETQ come from the germline V gene. The V gene lost 4 bases and the J gene lost 1 base, with 14 bases spanning the gap. This CDR3 spans 15 amino acids.

The chain carries TRBV19 and TRBJ1-1, with 9 bases aligning to TRBD1. This CDR3 contains 15 residues. V shed 4 bases, J shed 6 bases, and the junction held 9 bases outside the gene matches. Germline assignment: CDR1 LNHDA and CDR2 SQIVND (reference sequence). Written as DNA, the CDR3 is TGTGCCAGTAGTACAAACAGGGGGCGCATCTCTGAAGCTTTCTTT. It yields the protein CASSTNRGRISEAFF.

The chain uses TRBV6-5 and TRBJ1-6, with D maybe TRBD1 (5 bases). The V end was cut by 10 bases, the J end by 7 bases, with 17 bases between. Germline CDR1 reads MNHEY; CDR2 reads SVGAGI. CDR3 length: 14 amino acids. CDR3 DNA sequence: TGTGCCAACCAAGTAGGGGATGGCAATTCACCCCTCCACTTT. It is translated as CANQVGDGNSPLHF.

The gene calls are TRBV5-5 and TRBJ2-7; TRBD2 is a possible D gene (5 bases). This CDR3 is 15 amino acids long. The germline V and J ends were trimmed by 6 bases and 0 bases, with 16 bases remaining between them. From germline, CDR1 is SGHKS and CDR2 YYEKEE (reference sequence). CDR3 residues: CASILDISVSYEQYF. Here the CDR3 DNA reads TGTGCCAGCATACTAGACATTTCGGTCTCCTACGAGCAGTACTTC. The variable domain in full, with the rest retrieved from reference TRBV5-5 and TRBJ2-7, is DAGVTQSPTHLIKTRGQQVTLRCSPISGHKSVSWYQQVLGQGPQFIFQYYEKEERGRGNFPDRFSARQFPNYSSELNVNALLLGDSALYLCASILDISVSYEQYFGPGTRLTVT.

The gene calls are TRBV19 and TRBJ2-1; 7 bases are a match to TRBD1. The germline CDR1 and CDR2 sequences are LNHDA and SQIVND (reference sequence). The ends lost 6 bases at V and 7 bases at J; junction bases unmatched: 21. The CDR3 sequence is 18 residues long. The CDR3 DNA is TGTGCCAGTAGCCGGAGGCCGAACGCAGGGGGTTTCGGGAATGAGCAGTTCTTC. Residues: CASSRRPNAGGFGNEQFF. Drawing the rest from reference TRBV19 and TRBJ2-1, the complete variable domain is DGGITQSPKYLFRKEGQNVTLSCEQNLNHDAMYWYRQDPGQGLRLIYYSQIVNDFQKGDIAEGYSVSREKKESFPLTVTSAQKNPTAFYLCASSRRPNAGGFGNEQFFGPGTRLTVL.

The chain carries TRBV9 and TRBJ2-1, with D possibly TRBD2 on 7 matching bases. Trimming removed 0 bases at V and 5 bases at J, with 12 bases between. This CDR3 contains 15 residues. Looked up from germline, CDR1 is SGDLS and CDR2 is YYNGEE. For the CDR3, the DNA is TGTGCCAGCAGCGTAGGGAGGGGGGGCCACAATGAGCAGTTCTTC. This codes for CASSVGRGGHNEQFF.

The chain combines TRBV5-1 with TRBJ2-5; 11 bases fit TRBD2. Looked up from germline, CDR1 is SGHRS and CDR2 is YFSETQ. V was pared by 2 bases and J by 10 bases, with 10 bases of the junction left unmatched. CDR3 size: 15 residues. The CDR3 spells CASSLELAGGLDQYF. The CDR3 DNA reads as TGCGCCAGCAGCTTAGAGCTAGCGGGAGGTTTGGACCAGTACTTC.

V is TRBV2 and J is TRBJ2-7; TRBD2 agrees at 8 bases. V dropped 0 bases and J dropped 6; count of bases not matched to a gene: 4. From germline, CDR1 is SNHLY and CDR2 FYNNEI. The CDR3 spans 14 residues. CDR3 sequence reads: CASSEAGTRGEQYF. For the CDR3, the DNA is TGTGCCAGCAGTGAAGCCGGGACTAGGGGCGAGCAGTACTTC.

J is TRBJ1-2 and V is TRBV9, with unresolved D. The V end was cut by 0 bases, the J end by 4 bases, with 10 bases between. The V gene's germline CDR1 is SGDLS and CDR2 YYNGEE. This CDR3 spans 14 amino acids. The CDR3 DNA reads as TGTGCCAGCAGCGTAGTTGAGGGTTCCTATGGCTACACCTTC. Protein sequence: CASSVVEGSYGYTF.

There are many counts of this clone. The chain has TRBV2 and TRBJ1-1; D not certain. V dropped 2 bases and J dropped 5 bases, with 15 bases sitting between them. The CDR3 contains 15 residues. Germline V gene data show CDR1 as SNHLY and CDR2 as FYNNEI. The CDR3 DNA reads as TGTGCCAGCAGTGAAAATATAGACCGAGGGACTGAAGCTTTCTTT. This sequence encodes CASSENIDRGTEAFF.

The CDR3 sequence is CASSLLAAYNEQFF. CDR3 sequence (DNA): TGTGCCAGCAGTTTACTAGCAGCTTACAATGAGCAGTTCTTC. The chain links TRBV28 to TRBJ2-1; weak D call: TRBD2 (5 bases). Per the germline V gene, CDR1 is MDHEN and CDR2 is SYDVKM. The V and J ends lost 2 bases and 4 bases respectively, with 9 bases between them. The CDR3 totals 14 residues.

This clone showed up just a few times. This sequence joins TRBV4-3 and TRBJ2-4; a possible D gene is TRBD2 (7 bases). The CDR3 length is 16 residues. Germline V lookup: CDR1 LGHNA, CDR2 YSLEER. Trimming cost V 4 bases and J 7 bases, with 20 bases left between them. The CDR3: CASSPAFPEGGNIQYF. CDR3 DNA sequence: TGCGCCAGCAGCCCCGCCTTCCCTGAGGGGGGGAACATTCAGTACTTC.

The genes are TRBV5-5 and TRBJ2-5; D is possibly TRBD1 (8 bases). Germline loops: CDR1 SGHKS, CDR2 YYEKEE (reference sequence). V was pared by 3 bases and J by 2 bases, with 11 bases between. The CDR3 consists of 14 residues. For the CDR3, the DNA is TGTGCCAGCAGCTACAGGGGGGGGCAAGAGACCCAGTACTTC. It specifies CASSYRGGQETQYF.

The table lists this clone with a count of one. The chain combines TRBV19 with TRBJ1-4; 8 positions match TRBD1. This CDR3 is 19 amino acids long. Germline CDR1 and CDR2: LNHDA and SQIVND (reference sequence). V dropped 7 bases and J dropped 7; count of bases not matched to a gene: 23. The CDR3: CASTSYRDRRLSVGEKLFF. CDR3 sequence (DNA): TGTGCCAGTACCTCATACCGGGACAGGCGTTTGTCTGTGGGTGAAAAACTGTTTTTT.

This clone occurred once. This chain links TRBV6-2 or TRBV6-3 with TRBJ2-3, with 14 bases aligning to TRBD2. The length of the CDR3 is 16 residues. Losses at the gene ends were 6 bases for V and 2 bases for J; bases not matched to a gene: 4. In germline, CDR1 is MNHEY, CDR2 SVGEGT. The CDR3 DNA reads TGTGCCAGCAGCCGGGGACTAGCGGGAGACACAGATACGCAGTATTTT. Translation gives CASSRGLAGDTDTQYF.

The rearrangement joins TRBV24-1 to TRBJ2-3; D is uncertain. Germline V gene data show CDR1 as KGHDR and CDR2 as SFDVKD. This CDR3 spans 13 amino acids. Trimming shortened V by 7 bases and J by 0 bases, and 7 bases separated the two germline ends. The CDR3 spells CATRKTSTDTQYF. In nucleotides, the CDR3 is TGTGCCACCAGAAAAACTAGCACAGATACGCAGTATTTT.

This chain joins TRBV29-1 and TRBJ1-2; 9 bases line up with TRBD1. V gave up 2 bases and J gave up 4 bases; unmatched junction bases: 5. Looked up from germline, CDR1 is SQVTM and CDR2 is ANQGSEA. The CDR3 extends over 14 amino acids. In nucleotides, the CDR3 is TGCAGCGTTGAAAAGGGACAGGGCAGCTATGGCTACACCTTC. Translated, it gives CSVEKGQGSYGYTF.

The chain links TRBV30 to TRBJ1-5, with D unresolved. This CDR3 is built from 15 residues. Trimming stripped 0 bases from V and 0 bases from J, with 9 bases between. Germline V gene data show CDR1 as GTSNPN and CDR2 as SVGIG (reference sequence). Written as DNA, the CDR3 is TGTGCCTGGAGTGTATTCCTTAATAGCAATCAGCCCCAGCATTTT. Translating it yields CAWSVFLNSNQPQHF.

This chain links TRBV30 with TRBJ1-1; TRBD1 aligns across 7 bases. J lost 1 base, V lost 2 bases, and 10 bases had no gene match. Germline V gene lookup returns CDR1 GTSNPN and CDR2 SVGIG (reference sequence). This CDR3 has 16 residues. The CDR3 loop is CAWSSPRQGTNTEAFF. CDR3 sequence (DNA): TGTGCCTGGAGTTCCCCCCGACAGGGCACGAACACTGAAGCTTTCTTT.

Concerning this clone: In the same sample, other DNA sequences code for this CDR3. The chain links TRBV11-3 to TRBJ2-1; the match to TRBD1 covers 7 bases. This CDR3 spans 13 amino acids. Germline V gene lookup returns CDR1 SGHNT and CDR2 YENEEA. J gave up 4 bases and V 4 bases, and 1 base lay outside the gene matches. The CDR3 is CASSSQGYNEQFF. CDR3 in DNA: TGTGCCAGCAGCTCACAGGGGTACAATGAGCAGTTCTTC.